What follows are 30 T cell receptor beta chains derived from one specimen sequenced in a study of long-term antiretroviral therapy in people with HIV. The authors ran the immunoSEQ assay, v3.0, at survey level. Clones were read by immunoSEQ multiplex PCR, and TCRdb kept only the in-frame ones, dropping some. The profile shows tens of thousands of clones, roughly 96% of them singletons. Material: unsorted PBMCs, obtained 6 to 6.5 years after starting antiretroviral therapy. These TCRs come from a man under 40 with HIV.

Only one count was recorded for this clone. The chain's CDR3 is CASSLDWGPTEAFF. For the CDR3, the DNA is TGTGCCAGCAGCTTGGACTGGGGTCCCACTGAAGCTTTCTTT. This chain uses TRBV5-4 with TRBJ1-1; D is undetermined. Between the trimmed V and J ends, which lost 0 bases and 4 bases, there was a span of 10 bases. CDR1 SGHNT and CDR2 YYREEE come from the germline V gene (reference sequence). This CDR3 has 14 residues. The full variable domain, in which reference TRBV5-4 and TRBJ1-1 provide the parts outside the CDR3, is ETGVTQSPTHLIKTRGQQVTLRCSSQSGHNTVSWYQQALGQGPQFIFQYYREEENGRGNFPPRFSGLQFPNYSSELNVNALELDDSALYLCASSLDWGPTEAFFGQGTRLTVV.

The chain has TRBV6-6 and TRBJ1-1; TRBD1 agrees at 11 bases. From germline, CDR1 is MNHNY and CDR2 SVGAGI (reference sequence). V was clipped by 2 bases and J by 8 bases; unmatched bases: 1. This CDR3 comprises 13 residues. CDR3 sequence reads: CASSYGTGGEAFF. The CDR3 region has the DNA TGTGCCAGCAGTTACGGGACAGGGGGAGAAGCTTTCTTT.

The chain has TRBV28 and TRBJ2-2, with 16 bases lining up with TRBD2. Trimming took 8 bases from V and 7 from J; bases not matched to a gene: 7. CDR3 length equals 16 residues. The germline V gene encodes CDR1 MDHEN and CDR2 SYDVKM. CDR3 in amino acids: CASRKGLAGGIGELFF. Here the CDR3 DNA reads TGTGCCAGCCGAAAGGGACTAGCGGGAGGGATCGGGGAGCTGTTTTTT. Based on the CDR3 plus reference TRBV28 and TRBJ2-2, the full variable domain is DVKVTQSSRYLVKRTGEKVFLECVQDMDHENMFWYRQDPGLGLRLIYFSYDVKMKEKGDIPEGYSVSREKKERFSLILESASTNQTSMYLCASRKGLAGGIGELFFGEGSRLTVL.

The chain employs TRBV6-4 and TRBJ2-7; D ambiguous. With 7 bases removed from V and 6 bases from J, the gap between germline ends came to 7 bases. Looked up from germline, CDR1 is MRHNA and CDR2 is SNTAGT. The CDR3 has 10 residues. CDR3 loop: CASTPLEQYF. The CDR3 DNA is TGTGCCAGCACTCCCCTCGAGCAGTACTTC.

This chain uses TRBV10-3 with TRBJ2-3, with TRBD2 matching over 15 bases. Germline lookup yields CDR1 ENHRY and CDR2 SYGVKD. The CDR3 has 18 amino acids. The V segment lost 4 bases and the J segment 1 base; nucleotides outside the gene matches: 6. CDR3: CAISATGTSGRRTDTQYF. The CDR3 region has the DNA TGTGCCATCAGTGCGACCGGGACTAGCGGGAGGCGCACAGATACGCAGTATTTT.

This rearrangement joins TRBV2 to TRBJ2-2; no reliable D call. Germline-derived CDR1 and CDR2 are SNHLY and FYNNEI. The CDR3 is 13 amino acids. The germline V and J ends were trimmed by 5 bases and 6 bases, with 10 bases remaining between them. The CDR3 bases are TGTGCCAGCAGTCTTACAGATTCCGGGGAGCTGTTTTTT. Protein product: CASSLTDSGELFF.

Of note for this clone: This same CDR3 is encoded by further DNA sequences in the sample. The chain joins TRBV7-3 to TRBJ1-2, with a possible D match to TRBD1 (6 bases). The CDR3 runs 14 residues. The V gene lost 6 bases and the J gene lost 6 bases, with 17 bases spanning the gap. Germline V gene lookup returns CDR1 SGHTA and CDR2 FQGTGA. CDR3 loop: CASSFWGGANGYTF. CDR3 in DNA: TGTGCCAGCAGTTTTTGGGGGGGCGCGAATGGCTACACCTTC. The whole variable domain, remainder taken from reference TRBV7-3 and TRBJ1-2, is GAGVSQTPSNKVTEKGKYVELRCDPISGHTALYWYRQSLGQGPEFLIYFQGTGAADDSGLPNDRFFAVRPEGSVSTLKIQRTERGDSAVYLCASSFWGGANGYTFGSGTRLTVV.

The CDR3 spells CASSLRLAGTSDEQYF. CDR3 coding DNA: TGTGCCAGCAGCTTACGGCTAGCGGGGACGAGCGACGAGCAGTACTTC. The chain combines TRBV7-3 with TRBJ2-5; 9 bases are a match to TRBD2. The closer fit of TRBJ2-7 to the DNA end suggests the J call may be wrong. This CDR3 is 16 amino acids long. Germline V gene data show CDR1 as SGHTA and CDR2 as FQGTGA.

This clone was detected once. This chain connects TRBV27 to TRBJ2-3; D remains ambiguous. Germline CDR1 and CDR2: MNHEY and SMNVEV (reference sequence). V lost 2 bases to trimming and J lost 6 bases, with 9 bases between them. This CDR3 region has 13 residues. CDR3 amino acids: CASSLMGYDTQYF. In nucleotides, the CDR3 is TGTGCCAGCAGTTTAATGGGTTACGATACGCAGTATTTT.

The chain's CDR3 is CASTRDILNSGNTIYF. For the CDR3, the DNA is TGTGCCAGTACTCGGGACATCCTTAACTCTGGAAACACCATATATTTT. The genes are TRBV2 and TRBJ1-3, with a weak D call TRBD1 (6 bases). With 9 bases removed from V and 0 bases from J, the gap between germline ends came to 18 bases. This CDR3 is 16 amino acids long. Germline CDR1 reads SNHLY; CDR2 reads FYNNEI.

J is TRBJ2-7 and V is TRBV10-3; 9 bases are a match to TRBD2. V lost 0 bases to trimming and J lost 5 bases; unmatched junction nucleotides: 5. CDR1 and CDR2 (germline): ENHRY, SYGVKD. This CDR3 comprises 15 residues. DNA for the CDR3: TGTGCCATCAGTGAGTCCCCAGCGGGAGGAAACGAGCAGTACTTC. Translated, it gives CAISESPAGGNEQYF.

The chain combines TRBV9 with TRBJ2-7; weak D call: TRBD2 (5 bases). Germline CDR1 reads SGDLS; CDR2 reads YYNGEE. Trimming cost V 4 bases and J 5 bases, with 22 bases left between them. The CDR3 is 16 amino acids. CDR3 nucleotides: TGTGCCAGCAGCCGTAGTCCCGGACTTCTTCCCCACGAGCAGTACTTC. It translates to CASSRSPGLLPHEQYF.

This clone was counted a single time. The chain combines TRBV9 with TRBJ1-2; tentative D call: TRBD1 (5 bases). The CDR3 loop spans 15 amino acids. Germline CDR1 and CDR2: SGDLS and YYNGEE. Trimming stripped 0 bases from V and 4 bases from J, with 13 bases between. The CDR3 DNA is TGTGCCAGCAGCGTAGGGCAGGGAAACCGCTATGGCTACACCTTC. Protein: CASSVGQGNRYGYTF. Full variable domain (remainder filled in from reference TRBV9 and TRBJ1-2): DSGVTQTPKHLITATGQRVTLRCSPRSGDLSVYWYQQSLDQGLQFLIQYYNGEERAKGNILERFSAQQFPDLHSELNLSSLELGDSALYFCASSVGQGNRYGYTFGSGTRLTVV.

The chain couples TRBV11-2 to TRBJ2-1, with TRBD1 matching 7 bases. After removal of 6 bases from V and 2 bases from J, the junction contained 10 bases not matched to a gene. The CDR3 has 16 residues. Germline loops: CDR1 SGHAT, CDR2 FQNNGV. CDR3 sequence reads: CASSHSGTETYNEQFF. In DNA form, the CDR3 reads TGTGCCAGCAGTCATTCCGGGACAGAGACCTACAATGAGCAGTTCTTC.

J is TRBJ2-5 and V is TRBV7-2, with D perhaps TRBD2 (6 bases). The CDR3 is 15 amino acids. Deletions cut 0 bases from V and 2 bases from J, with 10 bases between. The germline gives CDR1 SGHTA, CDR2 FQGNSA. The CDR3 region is CASSLAGGRQETQYF. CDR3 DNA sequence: TGTGCCAGCAGCTTAGCCGGGGGTCGACAAGAGACCCAGTACTTC.

The CDR3 spells CASSDLSGATNEKLFF. CDR3 nucleotide sequence: TGTGCCAGCAGCGACCTCTCGGGGGCAACTAATGAAAAACTGTTTTTT. The chain carries TRBV28 and TRBJ1-4; a possible D gene is TRBD1 (5 bases). Trimming took off 6 bases at V and 0 bases at J, with 14 bases between the two ends. The length of the CDR3 is 16 residues. Germline CDR1 MDHEN, CDR2 SYDVKM.

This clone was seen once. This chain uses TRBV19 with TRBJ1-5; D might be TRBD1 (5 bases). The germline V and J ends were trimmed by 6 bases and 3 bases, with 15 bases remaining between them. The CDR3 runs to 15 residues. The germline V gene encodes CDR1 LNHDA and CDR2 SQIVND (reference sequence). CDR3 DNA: TGTGCCAGTAGCGTGGGCCAGGGTGACAATCAGCCCCAGCATTTT. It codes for CASSVGQGDNQPQHF. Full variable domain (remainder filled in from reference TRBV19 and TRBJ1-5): DGGITQSPKYLFRKEGQNVTLSCEQNLNHDAMYWYRQDPGQGLRLIYYSQIVNDFQKGDIAEGYSVSREKKESFPLTVTSAQKNPTAFYLCASSVGQGDNQPQHFGDGTRLSIL.

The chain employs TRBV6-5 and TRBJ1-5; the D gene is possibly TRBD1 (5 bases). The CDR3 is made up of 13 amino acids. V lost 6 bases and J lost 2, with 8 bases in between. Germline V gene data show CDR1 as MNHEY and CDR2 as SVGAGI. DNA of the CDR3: TGTGCCAGCAGCGTACAGGGCAATCAGCCCCAGCATTTT. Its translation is CASSVQGNQPQHF.

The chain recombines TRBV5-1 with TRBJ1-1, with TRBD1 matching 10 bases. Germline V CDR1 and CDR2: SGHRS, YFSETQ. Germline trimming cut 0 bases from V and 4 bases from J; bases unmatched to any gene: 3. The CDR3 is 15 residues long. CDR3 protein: CASSLATGGITEAFF. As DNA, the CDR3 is TGCGCCAGCAGCTTGGCGACAGGGGGCATCACTGAAGCTTTCTTT.

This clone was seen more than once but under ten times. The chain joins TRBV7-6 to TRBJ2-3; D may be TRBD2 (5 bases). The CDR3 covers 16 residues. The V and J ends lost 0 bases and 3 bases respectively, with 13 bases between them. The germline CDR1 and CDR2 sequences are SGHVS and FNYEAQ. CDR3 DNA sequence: TGTGCCAGCAGCTTAGCAGTTGGGGAGTTAACAGATACGCAGTATTTT. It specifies CASSLAVGELTDTQYF.

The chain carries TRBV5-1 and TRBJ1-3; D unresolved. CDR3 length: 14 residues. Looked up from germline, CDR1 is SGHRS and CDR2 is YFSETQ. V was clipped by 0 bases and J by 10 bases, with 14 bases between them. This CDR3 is CASSLGTQGSTIYF. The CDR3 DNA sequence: TGCGCCAGCAGCTTGGGCACGCAAGGGTCGACCATATATTTT.

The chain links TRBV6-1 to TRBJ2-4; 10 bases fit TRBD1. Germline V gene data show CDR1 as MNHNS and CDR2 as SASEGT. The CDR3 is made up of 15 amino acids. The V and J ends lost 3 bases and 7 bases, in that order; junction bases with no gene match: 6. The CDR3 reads CASSELLGQGNIQYF. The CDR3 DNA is TGTGCCAGCAGTGAGCTTCTGGGACAGGGGAACATTCAGTACTTC.

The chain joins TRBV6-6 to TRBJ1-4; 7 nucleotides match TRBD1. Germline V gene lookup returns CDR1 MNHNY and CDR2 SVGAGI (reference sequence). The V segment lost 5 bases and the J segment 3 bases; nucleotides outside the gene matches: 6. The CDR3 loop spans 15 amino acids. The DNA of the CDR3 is TGTGCCAGCAGTGATTGGGACAGCTCTAATGAAAAACTGTTTTTT. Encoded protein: CASSDWDSSNEKLFF.

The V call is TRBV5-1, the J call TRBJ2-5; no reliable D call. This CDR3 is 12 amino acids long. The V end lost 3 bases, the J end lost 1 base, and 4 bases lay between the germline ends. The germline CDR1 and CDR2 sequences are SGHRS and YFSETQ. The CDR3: CASSWSQETQYF. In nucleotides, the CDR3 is TGCGCCAGCAGCTGGTCCCAAGAGACCCAGTACTTC.

The CDR3 region is CASSSIRDYLLEDTQYF. CDR3 coding DNA: TGTGCCAGCAGCTCGATACGGGACTACCTGCTAGAAGATACGCAGTATTTT. The V call is TRBV5-6, the J call TRBJ2-3; the match to TRBD2 covers 7 bases. The trim removed 3 bases at V and 5 bases at J, leaving 15 bases unmatched. This CDR3 spans 17 amino acids. Germline V gives CDR1 SGHDT, CDR2 YYEEEE.

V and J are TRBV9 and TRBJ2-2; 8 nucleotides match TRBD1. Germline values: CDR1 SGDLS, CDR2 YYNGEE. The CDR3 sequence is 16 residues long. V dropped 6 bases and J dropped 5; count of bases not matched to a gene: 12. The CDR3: CASNRDPGQVTGELFF. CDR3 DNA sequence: TGTGCCAGCAACAGAGACCCGGGACAGGTAACCGGGGAGCTGTTTTTT.

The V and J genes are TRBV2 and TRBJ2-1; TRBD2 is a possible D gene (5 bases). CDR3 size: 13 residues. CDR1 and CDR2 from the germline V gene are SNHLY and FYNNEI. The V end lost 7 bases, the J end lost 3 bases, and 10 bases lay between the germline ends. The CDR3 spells CASNPRGYNEQFF. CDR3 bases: TGTGCCAGCAACCCCCGGGGCTACAATGAGCAGTTCTTC.

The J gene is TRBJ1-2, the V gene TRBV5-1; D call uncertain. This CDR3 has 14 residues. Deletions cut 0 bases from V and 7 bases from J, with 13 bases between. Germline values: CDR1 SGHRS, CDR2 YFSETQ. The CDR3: CASSLELPRIGYTF. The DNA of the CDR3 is TGCGCCAGCAGCTTGGAGTTACCCCGAATTGGCTACACCTTC.

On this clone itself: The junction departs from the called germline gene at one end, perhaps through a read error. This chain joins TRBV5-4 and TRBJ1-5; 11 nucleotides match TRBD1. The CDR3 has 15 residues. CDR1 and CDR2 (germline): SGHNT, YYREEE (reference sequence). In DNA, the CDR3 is TGTGCCAGCACCTTGGACAGGGGGCTAGTTCAGCCCCAGCATTTT. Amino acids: CASTLDRGLVQPQHF.

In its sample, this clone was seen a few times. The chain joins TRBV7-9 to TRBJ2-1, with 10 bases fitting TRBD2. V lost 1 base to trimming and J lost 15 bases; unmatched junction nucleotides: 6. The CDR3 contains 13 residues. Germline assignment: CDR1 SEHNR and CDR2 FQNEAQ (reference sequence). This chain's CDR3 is CASSLDRAGGRFF. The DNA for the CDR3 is TGTGCCAGCAGCTTAGATAGAGCGGGGGGGCGGTTCTTC.